This T cell receptor (beta chain) was observed in a study of T cell repertoires in cytomegalovirus infection. Study-level background: Both a matching HLA type and CMV infection were indicated by public TCR beta signatures. Findings and limits, study-wide: Dominating the ex vivo response were HLA-C-restricted CMV-specific TCR beta clonotypes. Accumulated public TCR beta family frequency recognized individuals carrying CMV together with the relevant HLA.

This clonotype turned up a few times. Its antigen is still unknown. Germline CDR1 is SGDLS and CDR2 is YYNGEE. Deletions cut 0 bases from V and 0 bases from J, with 16 bases between. CDR3 length: 18 amino acids. TCRdb fed the reads into MiXCR, producing one record per CDR3 protein. The sample has about 440,000 distinct CDR3 sequences, approximately 31% seen once. The receptor's source is a human donor in good health (CMV status not recorded). Some clones in this sample may be carry-over from other donors' samples. Sequenced: PBMCs. The chain employs TRBV9 and TRBJ1-3; D remains unclear. CDR3 sequence reads: CASSVESALIFSGNTIYF. The CDR3 nucleotides read TGTGCCAGCAGCGTAGAGAGCGCTCTGATCTTCTCTGGAAACACCATATATTTT.